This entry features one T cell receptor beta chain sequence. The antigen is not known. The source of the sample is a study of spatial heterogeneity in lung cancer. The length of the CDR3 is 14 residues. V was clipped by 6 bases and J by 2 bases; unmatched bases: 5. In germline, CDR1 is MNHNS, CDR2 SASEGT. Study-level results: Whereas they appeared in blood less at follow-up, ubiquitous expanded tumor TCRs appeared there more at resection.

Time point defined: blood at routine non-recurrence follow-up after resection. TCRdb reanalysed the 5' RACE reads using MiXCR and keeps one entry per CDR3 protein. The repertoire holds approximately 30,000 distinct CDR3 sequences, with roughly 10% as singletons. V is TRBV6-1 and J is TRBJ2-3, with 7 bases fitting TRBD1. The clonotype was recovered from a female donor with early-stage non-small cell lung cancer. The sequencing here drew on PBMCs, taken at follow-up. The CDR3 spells CASRGGQSTDTQYF. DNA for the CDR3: TGTGCCAGCAGAGGGGGACAGTCCACAGATACGCAGTATTTT.